This record covers a single TCR beta chain. The data derive from a study of cytomegalovirus exposure and HLA in healthy donors. Study-wide background: Within an early data release were 85 million or so unique TCRs drawn from HLA-typed donors.

The CDR3 is 14 amino acids. The V and J ends lost 6 bases and 8 bases, in that order; junction bases with no gene match: 10. Per germline, CDR1 LNHDA and CDR2 SQIVND (reference sequence). In the PCR, 60 Vbeta and 13 Jbeta primers were used. The repertoire was sequenced with immunoSEQ multiplex PCR; TCRdb's copy has only in-frame clones and lacks some. Counted here are 150,000 to 200,000 clones, roughly 80% occurring once; the ten biggest clones make up around 2%. The clonotype was recovered from a human donor in good health. The gene calls are TRBV19 and TRBJ1-2, with TRBD1 matching over 9 bases. The sequenced sample consisted of PBMCs. CDR3 DNA sequence: TGTGCCAGTAGGCGGGACAGGGACGGAAAGGGCTACACCTTC. This gives the protein CASRRDRDGKGYTF.